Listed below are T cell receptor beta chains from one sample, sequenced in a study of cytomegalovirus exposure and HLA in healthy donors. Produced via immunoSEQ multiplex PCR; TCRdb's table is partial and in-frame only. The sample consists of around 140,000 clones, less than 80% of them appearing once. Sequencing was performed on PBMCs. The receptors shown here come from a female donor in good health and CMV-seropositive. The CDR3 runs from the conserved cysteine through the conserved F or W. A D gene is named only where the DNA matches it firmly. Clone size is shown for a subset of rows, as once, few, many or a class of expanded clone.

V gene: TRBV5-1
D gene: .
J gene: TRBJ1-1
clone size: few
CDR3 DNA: TGCGCCAGCAGCTTGGGAGGGAACACTGAAGCTTTCTTT
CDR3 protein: CASSLGGNTEAFF

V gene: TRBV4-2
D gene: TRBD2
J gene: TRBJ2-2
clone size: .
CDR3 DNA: TGTGCCAGCAGCTCGACTAGCGGGGGGCGAAAGAACACCGGGGAGCTGTTTTTT
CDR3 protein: CASSSTSGGRKNTGELFF

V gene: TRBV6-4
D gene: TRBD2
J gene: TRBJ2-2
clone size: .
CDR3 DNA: TGTGCCAGCAGTCAGACTAGCGGGAGGAGCACCGGGGAGCTGTTTTTT
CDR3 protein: CASSQTSGRSTGELFF

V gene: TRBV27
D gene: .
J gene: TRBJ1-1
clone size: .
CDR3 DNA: TGTGCCAGCGGCCAGGGTCGGACTGAAGCTTTCTTT
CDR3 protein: CASGQGRTEAFF

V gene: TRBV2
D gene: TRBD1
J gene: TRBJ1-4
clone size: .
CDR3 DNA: TGTGCCAGCACCCTAAACCGACAGGGGAGTGAAAAACTGTTTTTT
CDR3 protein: CASTLNRQGSEKLFF

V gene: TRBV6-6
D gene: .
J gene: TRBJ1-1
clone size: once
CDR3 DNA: TGTGCCAGCAGTTACGGGGGGATGAACACTGAAGCTTTCTTT
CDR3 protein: CASSYGGMNTEAFF

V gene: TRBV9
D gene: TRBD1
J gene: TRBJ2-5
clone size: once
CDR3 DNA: TGTGCCAGCAGCCTATCTGGTTTGCAGGGGGTTTCCCTCACGGAGACCCAGTACTTC
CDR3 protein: CASSLSGLQGVSLTETQYF

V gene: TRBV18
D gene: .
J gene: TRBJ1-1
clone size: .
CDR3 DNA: TGTGCCAGCTCCCAATCACAGGCTGACACTGAAGCTTTCTTT
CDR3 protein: CASSQSQADTEAFF

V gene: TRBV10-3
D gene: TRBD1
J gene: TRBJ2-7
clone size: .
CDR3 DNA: TGTGCCATCAGTGAGAACGCCGGGACAGGGAAATCCTACGAGCAGTACTTC
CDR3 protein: CAISENAGTGKSYEQYF

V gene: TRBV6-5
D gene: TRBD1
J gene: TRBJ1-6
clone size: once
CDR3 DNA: TGTGCCAGCAGAATCACAGGGGTGGCACCCCTCCACTTT
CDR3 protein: CASRITGVAPLHF

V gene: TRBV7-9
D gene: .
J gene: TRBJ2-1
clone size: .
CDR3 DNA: TGTTCCAGCAGCTTAATGCCTAGCACCAACAATGAGCAGTTCTTC
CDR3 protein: CSSSLMPSTNNEQFF

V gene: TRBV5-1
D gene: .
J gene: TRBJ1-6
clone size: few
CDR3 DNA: TGCGCCAGCAGCTTGGAGCCCCCTCGGAGCCCCCTCCACTTT
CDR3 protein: CASSLEPPRSPLHF

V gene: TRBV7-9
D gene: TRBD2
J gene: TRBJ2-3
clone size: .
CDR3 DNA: TGTGCCAGCAGCCCCCCCGGACTAGCGGCCACAGATACGCAGTATTTT
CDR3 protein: CASSPPGLAATDTQYF

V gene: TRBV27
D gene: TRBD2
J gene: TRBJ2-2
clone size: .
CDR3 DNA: TGTGCCAGCAGACCGACGACTAGCGGGGGGCTAACCGGGGAGCTGTTTTTT
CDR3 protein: CASRPTTSGGLTGELFF

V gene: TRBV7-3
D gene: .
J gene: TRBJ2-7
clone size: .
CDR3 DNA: TGTGCCAGCAGCTTCGGGGGACTGGGGTCAGAGCAGTACTTC
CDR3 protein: CASSFGGLGSEQYF

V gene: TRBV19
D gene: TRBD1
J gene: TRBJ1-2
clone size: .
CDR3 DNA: TGTGCCAGTAGTATAGCAAGGACAGGGAGCTATGGCTACACCTTC
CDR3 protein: CASSIARTGSYGYTF

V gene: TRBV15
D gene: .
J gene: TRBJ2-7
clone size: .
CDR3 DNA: TGTGCCACCAGCAGTAACCGGGACACCTACGAGCAGTACTTC
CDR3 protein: CATSSNRDTYEQYF

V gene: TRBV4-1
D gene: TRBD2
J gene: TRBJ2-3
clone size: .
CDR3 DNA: TGCGCCAGCAGCCAAGGGCCACTAGCGGGAGGTAAAGCCATCACAGATACGCAGTATTTT
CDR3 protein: CASSQGPLAGGKAITDTQYF

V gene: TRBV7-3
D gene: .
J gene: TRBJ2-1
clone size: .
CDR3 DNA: TGTGCCAGCAGCCCCAGCGGGCGGACGGGAAATGAGCAGTTCTTC
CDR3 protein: CASSPSGRTGNEQFF

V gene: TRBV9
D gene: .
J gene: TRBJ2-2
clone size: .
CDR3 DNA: TGTGCCAGCAGCGGACTTGGCACCGGGGAGCTGTTTTTT
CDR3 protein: CASSGLGTGELFF

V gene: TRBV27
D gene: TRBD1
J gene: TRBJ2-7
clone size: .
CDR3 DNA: TGTGCCAGCAGTACCGGGACAGGGGGCTACGAGCAGTACTTC
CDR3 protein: CASSTGTGGYEQYF

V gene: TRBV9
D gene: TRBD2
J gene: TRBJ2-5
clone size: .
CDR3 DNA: TGTGCCAGCAACCTAGCGGGGGACCCCGGAACGGAGACCCAGTACTTC
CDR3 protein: CASNLAGDPGTETQYF

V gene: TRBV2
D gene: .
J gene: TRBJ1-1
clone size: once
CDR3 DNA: TGTGCCAGCAGTACAGGACACGGAGAAGCTTTCTTT
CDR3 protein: CASSTGHGEAFF

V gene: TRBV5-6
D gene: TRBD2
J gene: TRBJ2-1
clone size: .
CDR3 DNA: TGTGCCAGCAGCTTTGGTAGGACTAGTATCGATGAGCAGTTCTTC
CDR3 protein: CASSFGRTSIDEQFF

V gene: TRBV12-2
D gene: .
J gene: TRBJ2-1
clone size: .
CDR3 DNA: TGTGCACCAAAGACCAAGCTAGCGGGAGGGCCAAGATCCTACAATGAGCAGTTCTTC
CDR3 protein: CAPKTKLAGGPRSYNEQFF

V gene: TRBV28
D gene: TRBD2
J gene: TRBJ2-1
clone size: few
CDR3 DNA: TGTGCCAGCAGTTCGCTTAGCGGGAGCTCCTACAATGAGCAGTTCTTC
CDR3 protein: CASSSLSGSSYNEQFF

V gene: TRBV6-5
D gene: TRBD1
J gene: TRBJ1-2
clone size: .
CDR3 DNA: TGTGCCAGCAGTTACCGGACAGGGCTTGGCTACACCTTC
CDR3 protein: CASSYRTGLGYTF

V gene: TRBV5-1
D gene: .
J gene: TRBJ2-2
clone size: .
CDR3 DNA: TGCGCCAGCAGCCCCGTCTCTAAAACCGGGACTCCAGCAGGGAACACCGGGGAGCTGTTTTTT
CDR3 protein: CASSPVSKTGTPAGNTGELFF

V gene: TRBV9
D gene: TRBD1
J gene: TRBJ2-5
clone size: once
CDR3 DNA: TGTGCCAGCAGCGACCCCGGGACAGGCGGAGAGACCCAGTACTTC
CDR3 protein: CASSDPGTGGETQYF

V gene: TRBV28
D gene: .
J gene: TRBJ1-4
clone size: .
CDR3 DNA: TGTGCCAGCTTCCCATTAGGGGTTGCAACTAATGAAAAACTGTTTTTT
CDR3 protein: CASFPLGVATNEKLFF

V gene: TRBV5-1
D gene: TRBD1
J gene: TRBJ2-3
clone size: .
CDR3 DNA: TGCGCCAGCAGCCGGGACAGGGCGACAGATACGCAGTATTTT
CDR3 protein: CASSRDRATDTQYF

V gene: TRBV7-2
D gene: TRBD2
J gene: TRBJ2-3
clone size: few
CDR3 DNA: TGTGCCAGCAGCTTAGTGGTAGCGGGGGGGAGCACAGATACGCAGTATTTT
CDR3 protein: CASSLVVAGGSTDTQYF

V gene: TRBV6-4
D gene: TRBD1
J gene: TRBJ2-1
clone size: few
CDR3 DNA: TGTGCCAGCAGTGACCACGACAGGGGGTCCTACAATGAGCAGTTCTTC
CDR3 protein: CASSDHDRGSYNEQFF

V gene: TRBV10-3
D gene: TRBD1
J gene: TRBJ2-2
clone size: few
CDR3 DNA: TGTGCCATCAGGGGACAGGGGGCGAACACCGGGGAGCTGTTTTTT
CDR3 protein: CAIRGQGANTGELFF

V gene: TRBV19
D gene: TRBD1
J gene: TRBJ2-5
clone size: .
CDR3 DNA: TGTGCCAGTAGTATGGCAGGGGGTCTGGAGACCCAGTACTTC
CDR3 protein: CASSMAGGLETQYF

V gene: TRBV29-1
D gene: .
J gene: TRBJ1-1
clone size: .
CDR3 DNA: TGCAGCGTCGAGGAAGGGGGCACTGAAGCTTTCTTT
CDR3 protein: CSVEEGGTEAFF

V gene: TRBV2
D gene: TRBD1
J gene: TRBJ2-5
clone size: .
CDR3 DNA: TGTGCCAGCAGTGAACGGACAGGGGAAGAGACCCAGTACTTC
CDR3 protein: CASSERTGEETQYF

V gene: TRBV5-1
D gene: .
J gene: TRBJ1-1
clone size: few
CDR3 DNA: TGCGCCAGCAGCTTGCGGGGAGAACGAATATTGAACACTGAAGCTTTCTTT
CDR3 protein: CASSLRGERILNTEAFF

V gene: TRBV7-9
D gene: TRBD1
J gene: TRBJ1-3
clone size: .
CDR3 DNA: TGTGCCAGCAGCATGGGACAGGGATACACCATATATTTT
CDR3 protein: CASSMGQGYTIYF

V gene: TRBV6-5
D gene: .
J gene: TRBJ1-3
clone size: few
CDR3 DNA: TGTGCCAGCAGTACAGGGATGGACACCATATATTTT
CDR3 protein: CASSTGMDTIYF

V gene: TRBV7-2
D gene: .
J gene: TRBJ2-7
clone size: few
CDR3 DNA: TGTGCCAGCAGCTCAAACGCTCCCCGGGAGCAGTACTTC
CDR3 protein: CASSSNAPREQYF